This TCR beta chain was obtained from a study of cytomegalovirus exposure and HLA in healthy donors. Findings of the study overall: Earlier analysis yielded a pattern in which most TCR beta V segments were productive about 90% or about 30% of the time. Donors were assumed by presence/absence analyses to have roughly uniform sequencing depth.

Primers included in the PCR were 60 Vbeta and 13 Jbeta primers. Sequenced by immunoSEQ multiplex PCR; TCRdb stores in-frame clones only, minus some. This repertoire comprises 120,000 to 150,000 clones; its ten largest clones make up less than 3.5%. The germline gives CDR1 SGHTA, CDR2 FQGNSA. The CDR3 runs 14 residues. V lost 5 bases to trimming and J lost 0 bases, with 10 bases between them. Note on this clone: The antigen is not known.

Unrecorded immune exposures were likely, despite nominal health at sampling. This rearrangement joins TRBV7-2 to TRBJ1-1; D possibly corresponds to TRBD1 (5 bases). The source is a man in his forties in good health and CMV-seronegative. The sequenced sample consisted of PBMCs. The CDR3 sequence: CASSPRGVNTEAFF. Written as DNA, the CDR3 is TGTGCCAGCAGCCCACGGGGGGTGAACACTGAAGCTTTCTTT.